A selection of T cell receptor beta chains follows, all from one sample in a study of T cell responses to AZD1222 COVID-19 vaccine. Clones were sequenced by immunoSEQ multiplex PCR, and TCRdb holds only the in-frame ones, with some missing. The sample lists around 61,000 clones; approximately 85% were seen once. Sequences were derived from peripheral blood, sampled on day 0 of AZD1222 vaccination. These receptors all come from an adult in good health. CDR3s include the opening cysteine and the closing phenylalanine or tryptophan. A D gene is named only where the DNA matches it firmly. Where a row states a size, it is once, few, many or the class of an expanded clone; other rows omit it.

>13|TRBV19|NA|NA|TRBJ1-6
CASSIDINSPLHF
TGTGCCAGTAGTATAGACATCAATTCACCCCTCCACTTT
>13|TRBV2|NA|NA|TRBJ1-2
CASSENRAAGYTF
TGTGCCAGCAGTGAGAACAGGGCCGCTGGCTACACCTTC
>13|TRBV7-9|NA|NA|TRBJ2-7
CASSLGGFSEQYF
TGTGCCAGCAGCTTAGGGGGCTTCTCCGAGCAGTACTTC
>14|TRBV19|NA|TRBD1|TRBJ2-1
CASSWDSGYGEQFF
TGTGCCAGTAGTTGGGACAGCGGTTACGGTGAGCAGTTCTTC
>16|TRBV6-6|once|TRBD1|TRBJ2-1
CASSYSTGLPNNEQFF
TGTGCCAGCAGTTACTCGACAGGGCTTCCAAACAATGAGCAGTTCTTC
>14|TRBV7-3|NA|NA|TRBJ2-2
CASSPDSRDGELFF
TGTGCCAGCAGCCCCGATAGTCGGGACGGGGAGCTGTTTTTT
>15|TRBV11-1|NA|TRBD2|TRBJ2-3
CASSPTSGSTDTQYF
TGTGCCAGCAGCCCGACTAGCGGCTCCACAGATACGCAGTATTTT
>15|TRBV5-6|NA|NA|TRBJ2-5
CASSFTERYQETQYF
TGTGCCAGCAGCTTTACGGAGAGGTACCAAGAGACCCAGTACTTC
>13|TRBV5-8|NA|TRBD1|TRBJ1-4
CASRDRGQERLFF
TGTGCCAGCCGTGACAGGGGGCAGGAGCGACTGTTTTTT
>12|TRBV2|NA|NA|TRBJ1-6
CASKAYNSPLHF
TGTGCCAGCAAGGCCTACAATTCACCCCTCCACTTT